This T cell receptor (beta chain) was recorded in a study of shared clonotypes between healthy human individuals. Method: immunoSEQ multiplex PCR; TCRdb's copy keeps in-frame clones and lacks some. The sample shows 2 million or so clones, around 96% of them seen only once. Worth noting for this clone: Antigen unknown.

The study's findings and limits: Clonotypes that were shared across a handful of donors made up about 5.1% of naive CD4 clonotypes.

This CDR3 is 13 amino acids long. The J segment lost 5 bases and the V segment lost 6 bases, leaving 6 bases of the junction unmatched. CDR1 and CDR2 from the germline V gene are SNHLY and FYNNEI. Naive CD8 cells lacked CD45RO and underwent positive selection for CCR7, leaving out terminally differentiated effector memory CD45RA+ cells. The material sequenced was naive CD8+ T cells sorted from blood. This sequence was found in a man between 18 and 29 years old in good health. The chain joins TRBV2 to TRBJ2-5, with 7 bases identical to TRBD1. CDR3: CASRPTGFETQYF. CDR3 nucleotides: TGTGCCAGCAGGCCGACAGGGTTCGAGACCCAGTACTTC.